This T cell receptor (beta chain) was identified in a study of blood T cells in healthy people across ages. Only a few counts were recorded for this clonotype. A second PCR, run for about 6 to 11 cycles, used a sample-barcoded 5' primer plus a J-beta primer mix. In TCRdb, the 5' RACE reads were re-called with MiXCR into one record per CDR3 protein. The sample consists of 450,000 to 700,000 distinct CDR3 sequences, 25% to 30% of them appearing once. The V gene lost 0 bases and the J gene lost 3 bases, with 9 bases spanning the gap. This CDR3 is 14 amino acids long. Germline CDR1 reads ENHRY; CDR2 reads SYGVKD.

The sequence was collected from a woman between 65 and 79 years old in good health. The material sequenced was blood. The chain is built from TRBV10-3 and TRBJ2-7; maybe TRBD1 (6 bases). The DNA for the CDR3 is TGTGCCATCAGTGAGTCGCTGGACAGCTACGAGCAGTACTTC. It is translated as CAISESLDSYEQYF.